This T cell receptor beta chain was captured in a study of shared clonotypes between healthy human individuals. Regarding this clone: No antigen is known for it.

Trimming cost V 3 bases and J 9 bases; bases outside gene matches: 9. Germline CDR1 SGHAT, CDR2 FQNNGV. This CDR3 spans 15 amino acids. General observations from the study: Sampling included only blood; tissue repertoires likely differ.

Only CD45RO-negative cells positively selected for CCR7 counted as naive CD8 cells, so terminally differentiated effector memory CD45RA+ cells were excluded. Healthy and HIV-negative, the adult donors had no recent acute infections or vaccinations. Adult Caucasians living in Nashville, Tennessee made up all of the donors. The table came from immunoSEQ multiplex PCR; TCRdb's copy has only in-frame clones and leaves some out. This table has over 2,000,000 clones, 93% appearing once. The chain is built from TRBV11-2 and TRBJ2-1; 9 positions agree with TRBD1. The sequencing sample was made of naive CD8+ T cells from PBMCs. The clonotype originates from a man between 18 and 35 years old in good health. Some clones in this sample may be carry-over from other donors' samples. The CDR3 sequence: CASSFTGTGYVEQFF. The CDR3 DNA reads as TGTGCCAGCAGCTTTACCGGGACAGGGTATGTTGAGCAGTTCTTC.